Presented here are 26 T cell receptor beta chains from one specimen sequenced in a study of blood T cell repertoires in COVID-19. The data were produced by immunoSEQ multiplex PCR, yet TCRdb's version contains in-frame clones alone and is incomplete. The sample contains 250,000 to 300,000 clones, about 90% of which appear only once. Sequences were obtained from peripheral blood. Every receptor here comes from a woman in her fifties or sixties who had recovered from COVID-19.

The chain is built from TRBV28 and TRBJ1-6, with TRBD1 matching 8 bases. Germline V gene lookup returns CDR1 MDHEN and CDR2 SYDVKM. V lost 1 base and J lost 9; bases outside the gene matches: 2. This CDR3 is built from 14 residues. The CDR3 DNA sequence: TGTGCCAGCAGTTTATCGACAGGGGTTTCACCCCTCCACTTT. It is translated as CASSLSTGVSPLHF.

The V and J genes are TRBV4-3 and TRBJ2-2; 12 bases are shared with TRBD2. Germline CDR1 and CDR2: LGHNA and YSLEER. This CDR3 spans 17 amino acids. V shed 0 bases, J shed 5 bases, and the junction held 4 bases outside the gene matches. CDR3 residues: CASSQDRLAGVTGELFF. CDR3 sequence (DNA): TGCGCCAGCAGCCAAGATAGACTAGCGGGAGTTACCGGGGAGCTGTTTTTT.

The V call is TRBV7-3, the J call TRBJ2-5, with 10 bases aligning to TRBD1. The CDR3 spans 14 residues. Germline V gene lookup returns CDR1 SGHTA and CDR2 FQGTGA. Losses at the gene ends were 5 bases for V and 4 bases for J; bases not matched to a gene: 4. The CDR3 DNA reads TGTGCCAGCAGCGAGGGACAGGGGTTAGAGACCCAGTACTTC. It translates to CASSEGQGLETQYF. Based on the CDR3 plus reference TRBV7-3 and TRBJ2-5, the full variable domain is GAGVSQTPSNKVTEKGKYVELRCDPISGHTALYWYRQSLGQGPEFLIYFQGTGAADDSGLPNDRFFAVRPEGSVSTLKIQRTERGDSAVYLCASSEGQGLETQYFGPGTRLLVL.

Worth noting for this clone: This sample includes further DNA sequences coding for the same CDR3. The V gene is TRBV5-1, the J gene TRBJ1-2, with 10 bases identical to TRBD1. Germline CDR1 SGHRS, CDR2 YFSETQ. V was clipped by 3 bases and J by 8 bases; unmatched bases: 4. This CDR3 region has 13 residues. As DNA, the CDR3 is TGCGCCAGCAGCTCGGACAGGGGGTACGGCTACACCTTC. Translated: CASSSDRGYGYTF.

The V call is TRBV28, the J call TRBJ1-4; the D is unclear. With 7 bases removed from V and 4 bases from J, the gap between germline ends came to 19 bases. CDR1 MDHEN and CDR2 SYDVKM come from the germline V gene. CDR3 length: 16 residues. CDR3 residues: CASTGRVRPGNEKLFF. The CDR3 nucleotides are TGTGCCAGCACCGGTAGAGTGAGACCGGGTAATGAAAAACTGTTTTTT.

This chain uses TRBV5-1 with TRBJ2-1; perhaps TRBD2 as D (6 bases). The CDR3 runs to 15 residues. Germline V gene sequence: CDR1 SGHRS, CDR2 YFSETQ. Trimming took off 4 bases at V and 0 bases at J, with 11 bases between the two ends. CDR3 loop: CASSQRARSYNEQFF. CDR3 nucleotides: TGCGCCAGCAGCCAGCGGGCCCGCTCCTACAATGAGCAGTTCTTC.

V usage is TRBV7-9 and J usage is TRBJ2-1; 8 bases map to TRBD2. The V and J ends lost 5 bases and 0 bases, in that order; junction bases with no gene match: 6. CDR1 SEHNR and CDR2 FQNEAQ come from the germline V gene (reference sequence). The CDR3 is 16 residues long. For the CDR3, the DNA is TGTGCCAGCAGCCGACTAGCGACTAGCTCCTACAATGAGCAGTTCTTC. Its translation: CASSRLATSSYNEQFF.

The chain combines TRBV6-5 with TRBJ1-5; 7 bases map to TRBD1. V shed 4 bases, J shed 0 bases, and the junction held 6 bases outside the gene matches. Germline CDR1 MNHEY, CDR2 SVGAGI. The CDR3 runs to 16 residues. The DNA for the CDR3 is TGTGCCAGCAGTTCCGGACAGGATTATAGCAATCAGCCCCAGCATTTT. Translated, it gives CASSSGQDYSNQPQHF.

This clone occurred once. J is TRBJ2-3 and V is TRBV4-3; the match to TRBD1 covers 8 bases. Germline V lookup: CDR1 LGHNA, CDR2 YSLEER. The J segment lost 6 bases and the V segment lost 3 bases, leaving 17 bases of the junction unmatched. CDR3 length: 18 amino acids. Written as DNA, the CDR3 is TGCGCCAGCAGCCAGGGGACAGGCAGGAAAGGGCGTTTGGATACGCAGTATTTT. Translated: CASSQGTGRKGRLDTQYF.

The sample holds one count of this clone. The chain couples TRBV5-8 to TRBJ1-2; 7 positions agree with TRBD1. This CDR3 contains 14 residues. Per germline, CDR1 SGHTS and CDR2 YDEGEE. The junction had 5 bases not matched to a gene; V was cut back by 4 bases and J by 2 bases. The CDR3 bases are TGTGCCAGCAGCCCCGGGACAGCCAACTATGGCTACACCTTC. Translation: CASSPGTANYGYTF.

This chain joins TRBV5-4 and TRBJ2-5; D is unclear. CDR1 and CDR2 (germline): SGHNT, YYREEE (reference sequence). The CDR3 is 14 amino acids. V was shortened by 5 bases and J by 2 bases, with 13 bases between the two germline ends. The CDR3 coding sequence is TGTGCCAGCAGAAGTATCGCGGTTCAAGAGACCCAGTACTTC. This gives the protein CASRSIAVQETQYF.

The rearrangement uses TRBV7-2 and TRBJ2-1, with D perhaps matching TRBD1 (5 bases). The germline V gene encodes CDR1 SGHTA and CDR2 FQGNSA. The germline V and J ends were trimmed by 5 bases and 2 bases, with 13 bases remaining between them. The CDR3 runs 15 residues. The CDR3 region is CASSLDDRPYNEQFF. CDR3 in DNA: TGTGCCAGCAGCCTTGATGACAGACCCTACAATGAGCAGTTCTTC.

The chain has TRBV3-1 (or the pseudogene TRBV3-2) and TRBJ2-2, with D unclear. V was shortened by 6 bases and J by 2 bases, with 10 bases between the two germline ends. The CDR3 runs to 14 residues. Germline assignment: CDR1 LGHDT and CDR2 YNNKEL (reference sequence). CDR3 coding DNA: TGTGCCAGCAGGATGGCGGTTAACACCGGGGAGCTGTTTTTT. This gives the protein CASRMAVNTGELFF.

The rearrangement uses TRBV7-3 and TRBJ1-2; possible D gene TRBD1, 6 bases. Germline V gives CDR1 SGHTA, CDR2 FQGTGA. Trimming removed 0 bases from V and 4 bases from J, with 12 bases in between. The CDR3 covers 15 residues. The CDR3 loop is CASSLTHQGSYGYTF. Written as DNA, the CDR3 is TGTGCCAGCAGCTTAACCCATCAGGGGTCCTATGGCTACACCTTC.

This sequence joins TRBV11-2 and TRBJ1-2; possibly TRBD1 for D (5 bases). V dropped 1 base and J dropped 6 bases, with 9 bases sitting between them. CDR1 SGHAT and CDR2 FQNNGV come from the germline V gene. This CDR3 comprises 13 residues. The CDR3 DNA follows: TGTGCCAGCAGCTTAGGGGCAGGGAATGGCTACACCTTC. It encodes CASSLGAGNGYTF. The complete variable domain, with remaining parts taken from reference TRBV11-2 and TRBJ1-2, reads EAGVAQSPRYKIIEKRQSVAFWCNPISGHATLYWYQQILGQGPKLLIQFQNNGVVDDSQLPKDRFSAERLKGVDSTLKIQPAKLEDSAVYLCASSLGAGNGYTFGSGTRLTVV.

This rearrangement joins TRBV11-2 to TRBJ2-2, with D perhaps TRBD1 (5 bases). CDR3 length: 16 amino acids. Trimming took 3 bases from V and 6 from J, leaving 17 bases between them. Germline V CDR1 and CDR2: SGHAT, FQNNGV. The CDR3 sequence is CASSFTGFWSPGELFF. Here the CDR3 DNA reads TGTGCCAGCAGCTTTACAGGTTTCTGGAGCCCCGGGGAGCTGTTTTTT.

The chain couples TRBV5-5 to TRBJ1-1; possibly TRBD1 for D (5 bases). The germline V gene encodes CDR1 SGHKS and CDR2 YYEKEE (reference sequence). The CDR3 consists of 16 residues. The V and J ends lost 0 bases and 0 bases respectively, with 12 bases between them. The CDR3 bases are TGTGCCAGCAGCTTGGGCCGGAGACAGTTGAACACTGAAGCTTTCTTT. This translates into CASSLGRRQLNTEAFF.

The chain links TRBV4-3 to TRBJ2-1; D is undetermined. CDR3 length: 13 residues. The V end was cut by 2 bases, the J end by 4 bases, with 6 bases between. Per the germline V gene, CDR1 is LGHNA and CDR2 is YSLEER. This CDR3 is CASSQNWYNEQFF. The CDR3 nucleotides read TGCGCCAGCAGCCAAAACTGGTACAATGAGCAGTTCTTC.

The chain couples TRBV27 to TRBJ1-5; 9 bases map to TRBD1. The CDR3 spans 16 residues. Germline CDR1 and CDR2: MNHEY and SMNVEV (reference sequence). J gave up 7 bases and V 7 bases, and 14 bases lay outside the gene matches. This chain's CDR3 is CASILDRGKNGQPQHF. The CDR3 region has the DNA TGTGCCAGCATCCTAGACAGGGGGAAAAATGGCCAGCCCCAGCATTTT.

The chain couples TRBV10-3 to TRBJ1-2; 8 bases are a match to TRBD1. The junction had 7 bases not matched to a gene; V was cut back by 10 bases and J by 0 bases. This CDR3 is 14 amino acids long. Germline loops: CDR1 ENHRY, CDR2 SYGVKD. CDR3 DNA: TGTGCCACCCAGGGGGCGATCACTAACTATGGCTACACCTTC. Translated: CATQGAITNYGYTF.

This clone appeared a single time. In nucleotides, the CDR3 is TGTGCCAGTAGTATAGCAAGGGGGCGTCTGATCGGGGAGCTGTTTTTT. Translated, it gives CASSIARGRLIGELFF. The chain couples TRBV19 to TRBJ2-2; 7 bases fit TRBD1. Trimming cost V 1 base and J 7 bases; bases outside gene matches: 9. Germline CDR1 and CDR2: LNHDA and SQIVND (reference sequence). The CDR3 totals 16 residues.

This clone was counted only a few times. CDR3 DNA sequence: TGTGCCAGCAGCCCAGGGACAGGGTGGGACAATCAGCCCCAGCATTTT. Its translation is CASSPGTGWDNQPQHF. The chain is built from TRBV11-2 and TRBJ1-5, with 9 bases fitting TRBD1. CDR3 length equals 16 residues. Germline CDR1 reads SGHAT; CDR2 reads FQNNGV. Losses at the gene ends were 5 bases for V and 3 bases for J; bases not matched to a gene: 8.

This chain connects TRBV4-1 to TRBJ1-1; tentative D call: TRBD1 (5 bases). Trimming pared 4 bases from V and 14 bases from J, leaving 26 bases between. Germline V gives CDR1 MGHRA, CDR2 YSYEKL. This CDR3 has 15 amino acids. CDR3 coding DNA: TGCGCCAGCAGCCTACTCGAACAGGTATCGGCGGCCCAGTTCTTT. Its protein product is CASSLLEQVSAAQFF.

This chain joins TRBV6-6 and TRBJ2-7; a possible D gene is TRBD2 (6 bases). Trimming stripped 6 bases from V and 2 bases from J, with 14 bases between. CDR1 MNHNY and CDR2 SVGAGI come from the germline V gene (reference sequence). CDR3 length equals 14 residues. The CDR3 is CASSSHSGAYEQYF. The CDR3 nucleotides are TGTGCCAGCAGCTCCCATAGCGGCGCCTACGAGCAGTACTTC.

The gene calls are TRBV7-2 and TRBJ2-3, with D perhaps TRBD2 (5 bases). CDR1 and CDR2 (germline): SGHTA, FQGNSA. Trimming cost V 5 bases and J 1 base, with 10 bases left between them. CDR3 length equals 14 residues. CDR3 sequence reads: CASSPQRGTDTQYF. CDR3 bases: TGTGCCAGCAGCCCCCAGAGGGGCACAGATACGCAGTATTTT.

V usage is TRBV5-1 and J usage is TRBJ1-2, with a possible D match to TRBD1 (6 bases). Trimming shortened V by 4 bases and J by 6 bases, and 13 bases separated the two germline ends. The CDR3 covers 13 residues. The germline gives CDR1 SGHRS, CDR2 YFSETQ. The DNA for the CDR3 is TGCGCCAGCAGCCGGACAGTGGTAGATGGCTACACCTTC. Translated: CASSRTVVDGYTF. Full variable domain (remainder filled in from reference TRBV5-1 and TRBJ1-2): KAGVTQTPRYLIKTRGQQVTLSCSPISGHRSVSWYQQTPGQGLQFLFEYFSETQRNKGNFPGRFSGRQFSNSRSEMNVSTLELGDSALYLCASSRTVVDGYTFGSGTRLTVV.